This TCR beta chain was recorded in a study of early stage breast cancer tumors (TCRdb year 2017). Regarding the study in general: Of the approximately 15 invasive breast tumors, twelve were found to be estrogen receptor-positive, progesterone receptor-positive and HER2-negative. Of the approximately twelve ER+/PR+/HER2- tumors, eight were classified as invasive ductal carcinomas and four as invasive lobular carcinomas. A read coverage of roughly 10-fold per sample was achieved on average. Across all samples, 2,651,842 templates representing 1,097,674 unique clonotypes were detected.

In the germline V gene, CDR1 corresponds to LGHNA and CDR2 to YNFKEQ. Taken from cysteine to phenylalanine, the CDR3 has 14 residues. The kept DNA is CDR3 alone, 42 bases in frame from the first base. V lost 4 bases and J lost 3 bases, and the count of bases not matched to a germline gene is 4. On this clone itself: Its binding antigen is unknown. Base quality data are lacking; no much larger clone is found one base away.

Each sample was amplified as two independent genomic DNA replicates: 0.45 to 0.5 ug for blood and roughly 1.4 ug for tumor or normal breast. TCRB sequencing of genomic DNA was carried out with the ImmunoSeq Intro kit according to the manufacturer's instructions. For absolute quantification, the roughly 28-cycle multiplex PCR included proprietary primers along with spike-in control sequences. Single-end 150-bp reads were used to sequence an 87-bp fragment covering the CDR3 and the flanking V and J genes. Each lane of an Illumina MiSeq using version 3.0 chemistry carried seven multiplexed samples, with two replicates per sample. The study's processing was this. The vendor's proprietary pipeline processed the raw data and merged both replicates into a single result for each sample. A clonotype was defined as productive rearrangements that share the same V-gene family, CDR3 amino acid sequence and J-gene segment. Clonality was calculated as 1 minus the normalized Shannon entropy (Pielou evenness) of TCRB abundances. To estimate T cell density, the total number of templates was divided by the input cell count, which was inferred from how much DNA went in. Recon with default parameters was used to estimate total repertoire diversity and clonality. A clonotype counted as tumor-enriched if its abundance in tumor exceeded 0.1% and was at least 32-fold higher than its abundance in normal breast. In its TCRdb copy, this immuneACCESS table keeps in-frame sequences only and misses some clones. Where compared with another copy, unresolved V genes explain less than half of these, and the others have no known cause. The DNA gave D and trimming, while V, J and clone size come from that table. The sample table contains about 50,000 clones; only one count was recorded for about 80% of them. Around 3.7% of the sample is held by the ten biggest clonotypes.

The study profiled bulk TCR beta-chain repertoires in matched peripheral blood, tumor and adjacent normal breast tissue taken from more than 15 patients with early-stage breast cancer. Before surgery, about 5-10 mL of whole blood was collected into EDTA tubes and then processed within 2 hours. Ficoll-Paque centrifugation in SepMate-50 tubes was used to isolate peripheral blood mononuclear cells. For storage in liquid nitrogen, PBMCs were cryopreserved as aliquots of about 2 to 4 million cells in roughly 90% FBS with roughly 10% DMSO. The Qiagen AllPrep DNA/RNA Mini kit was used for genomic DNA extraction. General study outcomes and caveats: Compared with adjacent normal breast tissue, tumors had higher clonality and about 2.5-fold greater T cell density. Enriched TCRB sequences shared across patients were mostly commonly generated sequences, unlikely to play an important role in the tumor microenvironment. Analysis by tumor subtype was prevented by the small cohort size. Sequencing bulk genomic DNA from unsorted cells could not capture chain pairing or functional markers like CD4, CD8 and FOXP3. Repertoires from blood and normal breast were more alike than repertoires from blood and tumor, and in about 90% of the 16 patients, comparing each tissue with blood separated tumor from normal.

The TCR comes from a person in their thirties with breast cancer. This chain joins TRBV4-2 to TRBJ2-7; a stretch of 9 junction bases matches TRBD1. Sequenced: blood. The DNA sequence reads TGTGCCAGCAGCCCGGGACAGGGAGGCTACGAGCAGTACTTC. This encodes CASSPGQGGYEQYF.